The next 13 T cell receptor beta chains were all read from a single sample in a study of blood T cell repertoires in COVID-19. This table comes from immunoSEQ multiplex PCR, and its TCRdb copy is limited to in-frame clones, with some not included. The table lists over 200,000 clones, approximately 86% of them singletons. Sequencing was carried out using peripheral blood. These receptors came from a human donor in a cohort sampled during active COVID-19.

V is TRBV28 and J is TRBJ2-7, with 7 positions matching TRBD1. The CDR3 consists of 14 residues. With 2 bases clipped from V and 2 bases from J, the junction kept 3 bases outside the gene matches. CDR1 is MDHEN and CDR2 is SYDVKM in the germline V gene. CDR3 sequence reads: CASSLTGVAYEQYF. CDR3 nucleotide sequence: TGTGCCAGCAGTTTAACAGGGGTTGCCTACGAGCAGTACTTC.

The rearrangement joins TRBV4-1 to TRBJ2-7; 11 bases fit TRBD1. Germline-derived CDR1 and CDR2 are MGHRA and YSYEKL. The CDR3 runs to 15 residues. J lost 2 bases, V lost 4 bases, and 4 bases had no gene match. CDR3 nucleotide sequence: TGCGCCAGCAGCCCGGGACAGGGGGGAACCTACGAGCAGTACTTC. It encodes CASSPGQGGTYEQYF.

The V gene is TRBV2, the J gene TRBJ1-2; D is unresolved. The germline V gene has CDR1 SNHLY and CDR2 FYNNEI. V was trimmed by 8 bases and J by 0 bases, leaving 19 bases between them. This CDR3 region has 16 residues. The CDR3 DNA follows: TGTGCCAGCCCCCCGAGCTCTTGGGCAGCTAACTATGGCTACACCTTC. Translating it yields CASPPSSWAANYGYTF.

The V call is TRBV7-2, the J call TRBJ1-2, with unresolved D. The CDR3 is 14 residues long. Trimming stripped 4 bases from V and 2 bases from J, with 11 bases between. CDR1 is SGHTA and CDR2 is FQGNSA in the germline V gene. Written as DNA, the CDR3 is TGTGCCAGCAGCTCTTCGCAGGTCAACTATGGCTACACCTTC. Its protein product is CASSSSQVNYGYTF.

The chain combines TRBV6-5 with TRBJ2-7; 12 nucleotides align to TRBD1. Germline CDR1 and CDR2: MNHEY and SVGAGI. V lost 0 bases, J lost 6 bases, and 3 bases stayed unmatched. The CDR3 consists of 15 residues. DNA for the CDR3: TGTGCCAGCAGTTACTCGGGGACAGGGGGCAGCGAGCAGTACTTC. Residues: CASSYSGTGGSEQYF.

This clone was picked up one time. The rearrangement uses TRBV9 and TRBJ2-7; 10 bases agree with TRBD2. Trimming at V came to 0 bases and at J to 4 bases, leaving 7 bases not matched to a gene. This CDR3 comprises 16 residues. The germline gives CDR1 SGDLS, CDR2 YYNGEE. CDR3 protein: CASSVADSGGPYEQYF. DNA for the CDR3: TGTGCCAGCAGCGTAGCGGATAGCGGGGGGCCTTACGAGCAGTACTTC. The complete variable domain, with remaining parts taken from reference TRBV9 and TRBJ2-7, reads DSGVTQTPKHLITATGQRVTLRCSPRSGDLSVYWYQQSLDQGLQFLIQYYNGEERAKGNILERFSAQQFPDLHSELNLSSLELGDSALYFCASSVADSGGPYEQYFGPGTRLTVT.

The chain joins TRBV5-6 to TRBJ1-6; 8 nucleotides align to TRBD1. Trimming cost V 0 bases and J 13 bases; bases outside gene matches: 9. The CDR3 covers 15 residues. The V gene's germline CDR1 is SGHDT and CDR2 YYEEEE. The CDR3 loop is CASSLEGTGPRPLHF. The DNA for the CDR3 is TGTGCCAGCAGCTTGGAAGGGACAGGCCCTAGGCCCCTCCACTTT. Using reference TRBV5-6 and TRBJ1-6 for the parts outside the CDR3, the full variable domain is DAGVTQSPTHLIKTRGQQVTLRCSPKSGHDTVSWYQQALGQGPQFIFQYYEEEERQRGNFPDRFSGHQFPNYSSELNVNALLLGDSALYLCASSLEGTGPRPLHFGNGTRLTVT.

This sequence joins TRBV4-3 and TRBJ2-7; TRBD1 matches 8 bases. The CDR3 is 16 amino acids. J gave up 5 bases and V 3 bases, and 12 bases lay outside the gene matches. From germline, CDR1 is LGHNA and CDR2 YSLEER. CDR3 DNA sequence: TGCGCCAGCAGCCAGGAAGTTGCCAGGGGGCTGGACGAGCAGTACTTC. Translation gives CASSQEVARGLDEQYF.

The chain joins TRBV5-1 to TRBJ1-1, with TRBD1 matching over 8 bases. The CDR3 has 14 amino acids. Germline assignment: CDR1 SGHRS and CDR2 YFSETQ. V shed 3 bases and J 5 bases; nucleotides not matched to a gene: 6. The CDR3 protein is CASSSQTGGTEAFF. The CDR3 nucleotides read TGCGCCAGCAGCTCCCAAACAGGGGGTACTGAAGCTTTCTTT.

The chain uses TRBV28 and TRBJ1-4; TRBD1 might be the D (6 bases). Trimming shortened V by 6 bases and J by 7 bases, and 12 bases separated the two germline ends. From germline, CDR1 is MDHEN and CDR2 SYDVKM. The CDR3 has 13 amino acids. CDR3 sequence reads: CASRLQGIEKLFF. DNA of the CDR3: TGTGCCAGCAGACTTCAGGGGATTGAAAAACTGTTTTTT.

This clone is a singleton in its sample. The gene calls are TRBV7-2 and TRBJ2-7; 8 bases line up with TRBD1. The V and J ends lost 8 bases and 5 bases, in that order; junction bases with no gene match: 8. Germline CDR1 reads SGHTA; CDR2 reads FQGNSA. This CDR3 has 13 residues. In DNA, the CDR3 is TGTGCCAGCGGGGGCAGGGGGCCCGACGAGCAGTACTTC. It codes for CASGGRGPDEQYF.

This clone showed up just a few times. Other DNA sequences from this sample encode an identical CDR3 as well. This chain uses TRBV7-9 with TRBJ1-1; 8 bases match TRBD1. This CDR3 has 13 residues. Germline V gene sequence: CDR1 SEHNR, CDR2 FQNEAQ (reference sequence). V lost 4 bases to trimming and J lost 4 bases; unmatched junction nucleotides: 2. The CDR3 nucleotides read TGTGCCAGCAGCTATGACAGGGGCACTGAAGCTTTCTTT. This gives the protein CASSYDRGTEAFF.

The chain links TRBV19 to TRBJ1-1; D call uncertain. Per the germline V gene, CDR1 is LNHDA and CDR2 is SQIVND (reference sequence). Trimming took off 4 bases at V and 0 bases at J, with 18 bases between the two ends. The CDR3 is 17 residues long. CDR3 DNA sequence: TGTGCCAGTAGTACTCCCCCGCGGGCTATTATGAACACTGAAGCTTTCTTT. It translates to CASSTPPRAIMNTEAFF. The whole variable domain, remainder taken from reference TRBV19 and TRBJ1-1, is DGGITQSPKYLFRKEGQNVTLSCEQNLNHDAMYWYRQDPGQGLRLIYYSQIVNDFQKGDIAEGYSVSREKKESFPLTVTSAQKNPTAFYLCASSTPPRAIMNTEAFFGQGTRLTVV.